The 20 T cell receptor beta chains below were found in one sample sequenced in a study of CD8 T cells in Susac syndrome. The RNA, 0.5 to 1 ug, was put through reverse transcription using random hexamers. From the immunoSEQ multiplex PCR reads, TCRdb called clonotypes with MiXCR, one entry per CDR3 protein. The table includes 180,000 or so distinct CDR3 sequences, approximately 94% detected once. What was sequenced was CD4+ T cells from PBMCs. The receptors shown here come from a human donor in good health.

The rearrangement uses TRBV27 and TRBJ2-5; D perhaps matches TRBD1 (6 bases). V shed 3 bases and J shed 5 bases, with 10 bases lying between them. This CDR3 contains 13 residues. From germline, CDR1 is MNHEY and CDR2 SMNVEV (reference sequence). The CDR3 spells CASSFRGWETQYF. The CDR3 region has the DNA TGTGCCAGCAGTTTTAGGGGGTGGGAGACCCAGTACTTC.

The CDR3 coding sequence is TGCAGCGCCCCCCGAGGGACTTCCCCCACTGAAAACACTGAAGCTTTCTTT. Translating it yields CSAPRGTSPTENTEAFF. The chain joins TRBV29-1 to TRBJ1-1; tentative D call: TRBD1 (5 bases). V was pared by 7 bases and J by 2 bases, with 26 bases between. This CDR3 is built from 17 residues. Germline CDR1 and CDR2: SQVTM and ANQGSEA.

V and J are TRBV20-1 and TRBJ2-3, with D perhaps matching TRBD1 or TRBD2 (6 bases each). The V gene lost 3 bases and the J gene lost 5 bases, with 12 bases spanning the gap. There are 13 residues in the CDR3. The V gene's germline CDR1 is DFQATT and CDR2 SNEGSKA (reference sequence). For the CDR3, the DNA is TGCAGTGCTAGCGGGGGCCGGGGAGATACGCAGTATTTT. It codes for CSASGGRGDTQYF.

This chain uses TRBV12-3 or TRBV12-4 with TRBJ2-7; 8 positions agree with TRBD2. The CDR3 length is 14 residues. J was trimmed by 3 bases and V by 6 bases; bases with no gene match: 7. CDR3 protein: CASSSGTSLYEQYF. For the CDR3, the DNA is TGTGCCAGCAGCTCCGGGACTAGTCTCTACGAGCAGTACTTC.

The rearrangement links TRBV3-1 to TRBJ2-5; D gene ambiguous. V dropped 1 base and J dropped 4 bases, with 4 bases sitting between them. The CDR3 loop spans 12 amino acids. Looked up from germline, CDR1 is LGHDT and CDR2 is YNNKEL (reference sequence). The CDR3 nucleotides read TGTGCCAGCAGCCAAGTTGGAGAGACCCAGTACTTC. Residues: CASSQVGETQYF.

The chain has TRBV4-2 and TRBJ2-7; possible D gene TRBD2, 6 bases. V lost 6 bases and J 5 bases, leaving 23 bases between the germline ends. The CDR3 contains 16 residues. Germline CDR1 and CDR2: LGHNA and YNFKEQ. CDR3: CASRWRAGASDDEQYF. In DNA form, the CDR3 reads TGTGCCAGCAGATGGAGGGCGGGCGCGAGTGACGACGAGCAGTACTTC.

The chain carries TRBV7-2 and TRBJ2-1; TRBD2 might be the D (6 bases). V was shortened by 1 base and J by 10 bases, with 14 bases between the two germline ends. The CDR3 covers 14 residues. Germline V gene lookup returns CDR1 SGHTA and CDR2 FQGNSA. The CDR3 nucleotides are TGTGCCAGCAGCTTAGAGCGGCTCCGGGGGGAGCAGTTCTTC. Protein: CASSLERLRGEQFF.

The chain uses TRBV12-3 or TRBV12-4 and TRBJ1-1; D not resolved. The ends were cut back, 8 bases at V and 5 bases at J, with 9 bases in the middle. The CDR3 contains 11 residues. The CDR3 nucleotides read TGTGCCAGCCGGGTGGGGACTGAAGCTTTCTTT. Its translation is CASRVGTEAFF.

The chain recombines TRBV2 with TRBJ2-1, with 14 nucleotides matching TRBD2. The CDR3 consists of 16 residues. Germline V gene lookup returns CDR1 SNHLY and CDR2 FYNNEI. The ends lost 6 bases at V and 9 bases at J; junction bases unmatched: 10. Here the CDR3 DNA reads TGTGCCAGCAGACGACTAGCGGGAGGGAGCGGTGGTGAGCAGTTCTTC. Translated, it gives CASRRLAGGSGGEQFF.

The CDR3 loop reads CSARELVNNEQFF. In DNA, the CDR3 is TGCAGTGCTAGAGAGTTGGTCAACAATGAGCAGTTCTTC. This rearrangement joins TRBV20-1 to TRBJ2-1; the D is unclear. The germline CDR1 and CDR2 sequences are DFQATT and SNEGSKA (reference sequence). The V end was cut by 0 bases, the J end by 5 bases, with 8 bases between. CDR3 length equals 13 residues.

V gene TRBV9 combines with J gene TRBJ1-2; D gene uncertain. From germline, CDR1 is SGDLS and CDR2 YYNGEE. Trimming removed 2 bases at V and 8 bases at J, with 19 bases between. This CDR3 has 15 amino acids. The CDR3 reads CASSVGQIPSRGYTF. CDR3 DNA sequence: TGTGCCAGCAGCGTCGGTCAAATCCCATCAAGAGGCTACACCTTC.

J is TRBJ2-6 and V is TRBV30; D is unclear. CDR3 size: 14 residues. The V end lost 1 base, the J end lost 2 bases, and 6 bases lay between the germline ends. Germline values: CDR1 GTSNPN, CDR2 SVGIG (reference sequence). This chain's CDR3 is CAWSDRPGANVLTF. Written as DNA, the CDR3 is TGTGCCTGGAGTGACCGACCTGGGGCCAACGTCCTGACTTTC.

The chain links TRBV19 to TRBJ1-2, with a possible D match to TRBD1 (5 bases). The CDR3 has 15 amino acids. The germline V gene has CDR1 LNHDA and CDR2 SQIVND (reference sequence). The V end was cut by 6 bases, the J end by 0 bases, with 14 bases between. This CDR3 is CASSPDSYTNYGYTF. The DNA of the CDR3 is TGTGCCAGTAGCCCTGACAGCTACACTAACTATGGCTACACCTTC.

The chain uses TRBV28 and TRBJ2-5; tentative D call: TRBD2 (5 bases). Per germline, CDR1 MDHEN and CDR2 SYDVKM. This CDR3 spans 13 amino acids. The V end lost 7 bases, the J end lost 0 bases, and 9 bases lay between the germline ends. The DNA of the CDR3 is TGTGCCAGCACCTCGGGAAACCAAGAGACCCAGTACTTC. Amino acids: CASTSGNQETQYF.

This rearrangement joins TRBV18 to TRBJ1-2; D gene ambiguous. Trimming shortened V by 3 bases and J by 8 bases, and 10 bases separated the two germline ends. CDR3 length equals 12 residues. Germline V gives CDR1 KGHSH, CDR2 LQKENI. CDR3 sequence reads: CASSPFAWGYTF. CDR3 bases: TGTGCCAGCTCACCCTTCGCGTGGGGCTACACCTTC.

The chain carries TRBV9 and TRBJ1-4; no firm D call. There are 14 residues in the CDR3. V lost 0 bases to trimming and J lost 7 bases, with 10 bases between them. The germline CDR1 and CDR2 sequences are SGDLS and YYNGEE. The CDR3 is CASSVEAGSEKLFF. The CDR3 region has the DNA TGTGCCAGCAGCGTAGAGGCGGGGTCTGAAAAACTGTTTTTT.

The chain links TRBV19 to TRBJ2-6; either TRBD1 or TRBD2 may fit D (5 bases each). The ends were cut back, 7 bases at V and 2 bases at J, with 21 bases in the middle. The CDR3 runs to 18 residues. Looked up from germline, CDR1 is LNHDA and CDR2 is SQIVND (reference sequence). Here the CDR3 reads CASIDLSGTLAGANVLTF. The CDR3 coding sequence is TGTGCCAGTATCGACCTCTCCGGGACGCTCGCTGGGGCCAACGTCCTGACTTTC.

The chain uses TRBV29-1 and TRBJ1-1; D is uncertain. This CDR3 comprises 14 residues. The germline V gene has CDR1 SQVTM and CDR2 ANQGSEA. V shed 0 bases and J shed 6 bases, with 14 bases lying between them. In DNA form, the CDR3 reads TGCAGCGTTGAAGATCGTGGCAGAAATCCTGAAGCTTTCTTT. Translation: CSVEDRGRNPEAFF.

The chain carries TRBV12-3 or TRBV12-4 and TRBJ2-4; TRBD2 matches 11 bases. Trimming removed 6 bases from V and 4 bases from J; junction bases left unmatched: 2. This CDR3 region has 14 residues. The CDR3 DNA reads TGTGCCAGCAGGCTAGCGGGAGGTAAAAACATTCAGTACTTC. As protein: CASRLAGGKNIQYF.

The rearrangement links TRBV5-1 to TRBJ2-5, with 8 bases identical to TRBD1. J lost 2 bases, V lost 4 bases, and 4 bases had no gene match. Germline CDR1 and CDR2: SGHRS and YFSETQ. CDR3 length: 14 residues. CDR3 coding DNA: TGCGCCAGCAGCAGGACAGGGTTTCAAGAGACCCAGTACTTC. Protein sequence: CASSRTGFQETQYF.